This T cell receptor beta chain was captured in a study of blood T cell repertoires in COVID-19. Trimming pared 6 bases from V and 5 bases from J, leaving 19 bases between. The CDR3 length is 16 residues. Germline CDR1 is LNHDA and CDR2 is SQIVND (reference sequence). Clones were sequenced by immunoSEQ multiplex PCR, and TCRdb holds only the in-frame ones, with some missing. The sample comprises about 110,000 clones, about 91% of which are singletons, and roughly 1% rests with the top ten. The chain links TRBV19 to TRBJ2-2; a possible D gene is TRBD1 (7 bases). The sequencing sample was made of peripheral blood. This sequence was found in a woman aged 45-65 years with active or convalescent COVID-19. CDR3: CASSSGGSGRTGELFF. DNA for the CDR3: TGTGCCAGTAGCTCAGGGGGGTCGGGGAGAACCGGGGAGCTGTTTTTT.